This T cell receptor beta chain was recovered during a study of patients and donors after allogeneic stem cell transplantation. Trimming took 7 bases from V and 3 from J, leaving 12 bases between them. CDR1 and CDR2 from the germline V gene are SGHVS and FQNEAQ. The CDR3 extends over 13 amino acids. In its sample, this clonotype was seen a few times. TCRdb re-derived calls from the RT-PCR reads in MiXCR, one entry per CDR3 protein. The data show about a million distinct CDR3 sequences, approximately 18% seen once. The chain carries TRBV7-8 and TRBJ1-1; D is perhaps TRBD1 (5 bases). The TCR comes from a human donor who was either an allogeneic HSCT recipient or a stem cell or donor lymphocyte infusion donor (not recorded which). It is not recorded whose cells these are; they may come from a transplant donor. Specimen: blood, either unsorted or a sorted T cell fraction (not recorded which). CDR3 protein: CASNYQGHTEAFF. CDR3 nucleotide sequence: TGTGCCAGCAACTACCAGGGACACACTGAAGCTTTCTTT.